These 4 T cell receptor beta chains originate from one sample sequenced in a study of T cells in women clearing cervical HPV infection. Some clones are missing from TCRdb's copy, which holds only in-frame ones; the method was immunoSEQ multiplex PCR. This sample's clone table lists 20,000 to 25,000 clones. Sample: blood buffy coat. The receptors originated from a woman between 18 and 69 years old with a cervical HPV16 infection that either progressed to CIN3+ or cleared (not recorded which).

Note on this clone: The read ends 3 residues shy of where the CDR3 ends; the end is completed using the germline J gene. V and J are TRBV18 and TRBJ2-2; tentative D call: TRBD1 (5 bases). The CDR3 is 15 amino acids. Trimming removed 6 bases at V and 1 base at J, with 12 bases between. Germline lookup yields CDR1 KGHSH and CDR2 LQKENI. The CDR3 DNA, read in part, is TGTGCCAGCTCCCCTACGACAGAGAACACCGGGGAG. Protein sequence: CASSPTTENTGE. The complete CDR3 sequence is CASSPTTENTGELFF.

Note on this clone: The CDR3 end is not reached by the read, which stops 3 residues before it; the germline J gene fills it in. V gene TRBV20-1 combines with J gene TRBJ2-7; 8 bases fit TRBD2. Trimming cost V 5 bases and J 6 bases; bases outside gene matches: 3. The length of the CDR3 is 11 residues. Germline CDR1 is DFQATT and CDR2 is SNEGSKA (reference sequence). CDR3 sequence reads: CSARLAGEQYF. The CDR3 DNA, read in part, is TGCAGTGCTCGGCTAGCGGGCGAG.

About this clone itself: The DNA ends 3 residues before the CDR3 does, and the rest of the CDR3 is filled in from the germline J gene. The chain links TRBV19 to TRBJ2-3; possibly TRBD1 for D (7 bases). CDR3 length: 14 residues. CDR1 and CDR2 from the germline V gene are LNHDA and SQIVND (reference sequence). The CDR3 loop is CASSIDRGDQPQYF. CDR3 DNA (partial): TGTGCCAGTAGTATAGACAGGGGGGATCAGCCG.

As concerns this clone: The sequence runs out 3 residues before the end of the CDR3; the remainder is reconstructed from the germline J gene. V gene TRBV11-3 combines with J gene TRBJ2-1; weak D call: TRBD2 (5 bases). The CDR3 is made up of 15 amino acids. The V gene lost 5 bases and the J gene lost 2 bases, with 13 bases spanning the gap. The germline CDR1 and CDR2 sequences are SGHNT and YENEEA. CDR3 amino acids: CASSPGLGPYNEQFF. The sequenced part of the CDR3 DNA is TGTGCCAGCAGCCCAGGACTGGGCCCCTACAATGAG.